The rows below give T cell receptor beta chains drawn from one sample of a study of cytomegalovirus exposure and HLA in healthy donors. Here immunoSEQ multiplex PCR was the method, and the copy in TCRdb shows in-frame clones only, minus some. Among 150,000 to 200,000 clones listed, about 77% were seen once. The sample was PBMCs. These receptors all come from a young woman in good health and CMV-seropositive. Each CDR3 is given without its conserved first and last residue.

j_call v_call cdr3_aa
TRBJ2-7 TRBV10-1 ASSLDSAYEQY
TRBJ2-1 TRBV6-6 ASTLSREGWRF
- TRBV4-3 ASSRFRVYEQY
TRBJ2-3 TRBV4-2 ASSPVRRGGQGWTDTQY
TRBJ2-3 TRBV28 ASGQGNSADTQY
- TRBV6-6 ASSPQQFSYEQY
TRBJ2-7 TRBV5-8 ASSYGTETYEQY
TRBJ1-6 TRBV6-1 ASSPSSYNSPLH
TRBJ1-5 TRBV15 ATSSISSRDQPQH
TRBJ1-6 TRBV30 ACLSGPYNSPLH
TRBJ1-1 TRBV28 ASSPPRGGGTEAF
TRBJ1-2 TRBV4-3 ASSQSFDRADYGYT
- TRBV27 ASSLGGSRVSEQY
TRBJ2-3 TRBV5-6 ASSPPGLVRTQY
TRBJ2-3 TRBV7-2 ASSLGSSTDTQY
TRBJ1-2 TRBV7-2 ASSLGPLYGYT
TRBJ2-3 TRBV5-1 ASSLRQSSTDTQY
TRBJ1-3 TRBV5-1 ASSLSDSLSGNTIY
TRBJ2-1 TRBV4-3 ASSQDPTGGSYNEQF
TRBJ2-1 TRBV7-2 ASSLARTPGQGEQF
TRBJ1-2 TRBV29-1 SGFQRSGNGYT
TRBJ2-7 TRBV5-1 ASSLDPGVKDEQY
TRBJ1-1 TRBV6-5 ASSYGGREAF
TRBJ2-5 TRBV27 ASSLFNRTGTRETQY
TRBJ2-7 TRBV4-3 ASSQGLQSFEQY
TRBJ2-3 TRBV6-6 ASSRDRGNADTQY
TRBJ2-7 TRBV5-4 ASSWGAYEQY
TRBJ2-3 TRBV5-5 ASSQDYSAEY
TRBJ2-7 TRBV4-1 ASSQHPGQNYEQY
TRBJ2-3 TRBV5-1 ASSPERSMNTQY
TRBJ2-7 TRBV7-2 ASSPEGLSSLEQY
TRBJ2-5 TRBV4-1 ASAWREIQETQY
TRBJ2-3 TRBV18 ASSPLRAGYGYTQY
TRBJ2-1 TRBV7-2 ASSLRWGGYNEQF
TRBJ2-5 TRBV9 ASSLRLAQETQY
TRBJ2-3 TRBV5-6 ASSSETDTQY
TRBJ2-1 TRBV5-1 ASSFPVPGLAGGSYNEQF
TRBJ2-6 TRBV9 ASSVGRAGANVLT
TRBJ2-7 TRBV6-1 ASSDPGDRASYEQY
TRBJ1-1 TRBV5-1 ASSLAGGRYAEAF
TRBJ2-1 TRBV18 ASSPIQGNEQF
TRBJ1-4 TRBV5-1 ASSLGATPAGEKLF
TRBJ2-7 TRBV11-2 ASSSLAGGHSYEQY
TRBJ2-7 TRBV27 ASSLRQVGYEQY
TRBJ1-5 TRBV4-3 ASSQQGNQPQH
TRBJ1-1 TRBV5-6 ASGTVGGNTEAF
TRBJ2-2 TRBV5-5 ASSSGTSGANTGELF
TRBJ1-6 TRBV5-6 ASFIWQPGRNSPLH
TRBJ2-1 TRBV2 ASGGRGGRNNEQF